This T cell receptor (beta chain) was documented in a study of cytomegalovirus exposure and HLA in healthy donors (dated by TCRdb to 2017 to 2019). Study-wide context: The roughly 700 repertoires of the first cohort and the roughly 120 validation repertoires were produced on the same platform, according to a later analysis. The aim of the study was to test whether cataloging public T cell receptors could identify signatures of past pathogen exposure. Besides the first cohort of 550 to 750 subjects, a separate validation cohort made up of roughly 120 different subjects was used. The study combined high-throughput TCR immunosequencing, statistical association of individual TCRs with disease status, and machine learning to predict cytomegalovirus infection status.

The library was built by means of the immunoSEQ multiplex PCR assay. In the paper's pipeline: A statistical classification framework was built for diagnosing cytomegalovirus status from the catalog of TCR beta chain sequences. The clones in this table, taken by TCRdb from immuneACCESS, are in-frame only. Not every clone is retained; where verified, under half of the shortfall comes from an unresolved V gene, and the cause of the rest is unknown. That table gives V, J and clone size, and the DNA gave D and trimming. This sample lists approximately 230,000 clones; over 75% were detected once. Clones ranked in the top ten supply approximately 12% of the sample. CDR1 and CDR2 (DFQATT, SNEGSKA) derive from the germline V gene (reference sequence). From cysteine to phenylalanine, the CDR3 is 10 amino acids long. The sequence is cut down to CDR3 DNA, 30 bases in frame from base 1. To note about this clone: Its target antigen remains unknown. The sample holds no much larger clone one base away, and base qualities are not on file.

The paper as a whole reports these results and caveats: In a later analysis, TCRs clustered in the first cohort were found to also tend to co-occur in the roughly 120 validation repertoires, with 90% to 95% of cluster scores above 0. Cytomegalovirus status was reported to be diagnosed by the classifier with high specificity and sensitivity in both the original and validation cohorts. It was suggested by the authors that the approach could potentially be generalized to other disease states and immunological phenotypes. Most TCR sequences were observed very rarely across donors, whereas some public TCRs were present in many individuals. The study listed around 160 TCR beta chains as associated with cytomegalovirus. In vitro tests confirmed that a few of the cytomegalovirus-associated TCR beta chains recognize cytomegalovirus antigens. The validation cohort had no HLA typing available for a later analysis, so co-occurrence within that cohort was assessed over all 130 or so repertoires.

Donors formed part of the validation cohort, which comprised 120 subjects and was distinct from the first cohort of some 700 subjects. The sequence was obtained from a man younger than 35 in good health and CMV-seropositive. Input material: PBMCs. The chain uses TRBV20-1 and TRBJ2-3; the D gene cannot be named for sure. The DNA is TGCAGCAGAATCACAGATACGCAGTATTTT. Its amino acids are CSRITDTQYF.